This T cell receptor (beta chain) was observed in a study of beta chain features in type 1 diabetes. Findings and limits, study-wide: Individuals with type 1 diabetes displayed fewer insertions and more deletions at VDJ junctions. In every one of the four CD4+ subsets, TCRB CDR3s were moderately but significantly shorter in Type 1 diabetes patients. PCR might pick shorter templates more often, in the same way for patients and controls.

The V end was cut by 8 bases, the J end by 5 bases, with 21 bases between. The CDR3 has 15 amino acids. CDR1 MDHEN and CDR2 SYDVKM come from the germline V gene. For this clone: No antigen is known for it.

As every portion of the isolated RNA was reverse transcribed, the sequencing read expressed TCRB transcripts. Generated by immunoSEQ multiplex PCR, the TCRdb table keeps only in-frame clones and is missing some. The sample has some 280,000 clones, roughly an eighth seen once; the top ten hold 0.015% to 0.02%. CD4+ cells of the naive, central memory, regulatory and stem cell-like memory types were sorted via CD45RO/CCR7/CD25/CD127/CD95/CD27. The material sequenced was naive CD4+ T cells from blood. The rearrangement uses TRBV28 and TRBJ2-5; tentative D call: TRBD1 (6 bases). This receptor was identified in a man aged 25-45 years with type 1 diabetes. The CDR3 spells CASFPSHRVGETQYF. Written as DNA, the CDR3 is TGTGCCAGCTTTCCCTCCCACAGGGTAGGGGAGACCCAGTACTTC.